A selection of T cell receptor beta chains follows, all from one sample in a study of cytomegalovirus exposure and HLA in healthy donors. Sequencing was performed with immunoSEQ multiplex PCR; in TCRdb, only in-frame clones are kept and a portion is missing. Of 30,000 to 40,000 clones in the sample, 80% were seen once. The specimen sequenced was PBMCs. Receptor source: a male donor in good health and CMV-seronegative. Each CDR3 is given with its conserved first and last residue. A D gene is named only where the DNA matches it firmly. Expanded clones are given a class, and other clones once, few, many or no size at all.

abundance | d_gene | j_gene | v_gene | CDR3nt | CDR3aa
- | TRBD2 | TRBJ2-7 | TRBV13 | TGTGCCAGCAGCTTAGGACTAGCGCATAGTCCCTACGAGCAGTACTTC | CASSLGLAHSPYEQYF
- | - | TRBJ1-1 | TRBV28 | TGTGCCACCATTAGGGGAGGGATGAACACTGAAGCTTTCTTT | CATIRGGMNTEAFF
- | - | TRBJ2-7 | TRBV28 | TGTGCCAGCAGTTTAGGCGGCCAGAGCTCCTACGAGCAGTACTTC | CASSLGGQSSYEQYF
few | - | TRBJ2-3 | TRBV30 | TGTGCCTGGAAAAAGGACTTAAGCACAGATACGCAGTATTTT | CAWKKDLSTDTQYF
- | - | TRBJ2-5 | TRBV9 | TGTGCCAGCGGCCTTCAGCAGGGCTTGGAAGAGACCCAGTACTTC | CASGLQQGLEETQYF
- | TRBD2 | TRBJ2-2 | TRBV5-4 | TGTGCCAGCAGCTTGATCGGACTAGCGGGGGAGAACACCGGGGAGCTGTTTTTT | CASSLIGLAGENTGELFF
- | - | TRBJ1-5 | TRBV7-9 | TGTGCCAGCAGCAACAGGAGCAATCAGCCCCAGCATTTT | CASSNRSNQPQHF
- | TRBD1 | TRBJ2-3 | TRBV6-1 | TGTGCCAGCAGTGTAGCAGAGGGACAGATGATCACAGATACGCAGTATTTT | CASSVAEGQMITDTQYF
- | - | TRBJ1-2 | TRBV2 | TGTGCCAGCAGTGAAGCGCGGGGTCATGGCTACACCTTC | CASSEARGHGYTF
- | - | TRBJ1-1 | TRBV2 | TGTGCCTCCCGGAGGGGAGCGGCTGAAGCTTTCTTT | CASRRGAAEAFF
- | TRBD2 | TRBJ2-5 | TRBV5-4 | TGTGCCAGCAGCTTGGCCGGCGGGAGGGCAAGTTCGGAGACCCAGTACTTC | CASSLAGGRASSETQYF
- | - | TRBJ2-7 | TRBV27 | TGTGCCAGCAGCAGGGTCCCTACCGGGCTCTACAACGAGCAGTACTTC | CASSRVPTGLYNEQYF
few | - | TRBJ2-5 | TRBV5-1 | TGCGCCAGCAGCTGGACAGAAGAGACCCAGTACTTC | CASSWTEETQYF
few | TRBD1 | TRBJ1-1 | TRBV12-5 | TGTGCTAGTGGTTTGGTACTCGGGACAGGGATGAACACTGAAGCTTTCTTT | CASGLVLGTGMNTEAFF
few | TRBD2 | TRBJ2-2 | TRBV5-4 | TGTGCCAGCAAAACTAGCGTGAACACCGGGGAGCTGTTTTTT | CASKTSVNTGELFF
once | - | TRBJ2-5 | TRBV6-5 | TGTGCCAGCAGCTTAGGGAGGCGCCAGTACTTC | CASSLGRRQYF
- | TRBD1 | TRBJ1-1 | TRBV7-3 | TGTGCCAGCAGCTTTGGAGGGGGCGCGGCTGAAGCTTTCTTT | CASSFGGGAAEAFF
- | - | TRBJ1-2 | TRBV25-1 | TGTGCCAGCAGTGAATGGACAGTGTACTATGGCTACACCTTC | CASSEWTVYYGYTF
- | TRBD2 | TRBJ2-1 | TRBV5-1 | TGCGCCAGCAGCGCAGGACTAGCGGGAGCCTATGAGCAGTTCTTC | CASSAGLAGAYEQFF
- | - | TRBJ2-2 | TRBV28 | TGTGCCAGCCGCCGGCCCACAGGGAGCGCCGGGGAGCTGTTTTTT | CASRRPTGSAGELFF
- | - | TRBJ2-3 | TRBV30 | TGTGCCTGGAGTGACCAATTGGGGGCACCCGGCACAGATACGCAGTATTTT | CAWSDQLGAPGTDTQYF
- | - | TRBJ2-1 | TRBV29-1 | TGCGGATCGGACAGCAACAATGAGCAGTTCTTC | CGSDSNNEQFF
- | TRBD1 | TRBJ1-1 | TRBV6-6 | TGTGCCAGCAGGCCCGGCCCAGGGGGCCCGGACACTGAAGCTTTCTTT | CASRPGPGGPDTEAFF
- | TRBD1 | TRBJ2-1 | TRBV7-9 | TGTGCCAGCAGCTTGGGACAGGGGGCCGGCTACAATGAGCAGTTCTTC | CASSLGQGAGYNEQFF
- | TRBD1 | TRBJ2-7 | TRBV5-1 | TGCGCCAGCAGCGTAATACAGGGGCAACACGAGCAGTACTTC | CASSVIQGQHEQYF
- | - | TRBJ1-2 | TRBV23-1 | TGCGCCAGCACCCCCGAGGCGGCGCGTGACTATGGCTACACCTTC | CASTPEAARDYGYTF
few | - | TRBJ1-2 | TRBV2 | TGTGCCAGCAGTGTAATAGGGGGCTATGGCTACACCTTC | CASSVIGGYGYTF
- | - | TRBJ1-1 | TRBV28 | TGTGCCAGCAGGGCGGGCGGGAACACTGAAGCTTTCTTT | CASRAGGNTEAFF
- | - | TRBJ2-1 | TRBV11-3 | TGTGCCAGCAGCTTATTTGGGGGCCCGTCTGCTGAGCAGTTCTTC | CASSLFGGPSAEQFF
once | - | TRBJ1-1 | TRBV6-1 | TGTGCCAGCAGTGAACACAGGAACACTGAAGCTTTCTTT | CASSEHRNTEAFF
- | - | TRBJ1-2 | TRBV5-6 | TGTGCCAGCAGCCGGCTGCAGGGTGAGCGTGGTGGCTACACCTTC | CASSRLQGERGGYTF
- | - | TRBJ1-2 | TRBV4-1 | TGCGCCAGCAGCCAAGATCTAAGCTGGAACTATGGCTACACCTTC | CASSQDLSWNYGYTF
- | - | TRBJ2-1 | TRBV5-1 | TGCGCCAGCAGCTTGGACAGGGCCGCACCATCCTACAATGAGCAGTTCTTC | CASSLDRAAPSYNEQFF
- | TRBD1 | TRBJ2-5 | TRBV7-2 | TGTGCCAGCAGCTCCCGGACAGGGGAGACCCAGTACTTC | CASSSRTGETQYF
- | - | TRBJ2-7 | TRBV7-2 | TGTGCCAGCAGCTTAGGGCGCGACAGAGCCTACGAGCAGTACTTC | CASSLGRDRAYEQYF
- | TRBD1 | TRBJ1-2 | TRBV6-5 | TGTGCCAGCAGTTCCGCGGACAGGGTTTATTATGGCTACACCTTC | CASSSADRVYYGYTF
- | TRBD1 | TRBJ1-5 | TRBV6-5 | TGTGCCAGCAGTGCACGAGGGGGCTCCAATCAGCCCCAGCATTTT | CASSARGGSNQPQHF
- | - | TRBJ2-4 | TRBV27 | TGTGCCAGCAGTTCAGCATGGGGGGAGTTTGTAAACATTCAGTACTTC | CASSSAWGEFVNIQYF
- | TRBD2 | TRBJ2-1 | TRBV7-2 | TGTGCCAGCAGCTTACGGACTAGCGGGACTATCAGCCTTTACAATGAGCAGTTCTTC | CASSLRTSGTISLYNEQFF
- | - | TRBJ2-3 | TRBV6-1 | TGTGCCAGCAGTGAAGCCGGGACACCCCCAGAGGGAGATACGCAGTATTTT | CASSEAGTPPEGDTQYF
once | - | TRBJ1-1 | TRBV5-8 | TGTGCCAGCCCCGGGGTCACTGAAGCTTTCTTT | CASPGVTEAFF